The T cell receptor (beta chain) under discussion was sequenced for a study of CD8+ T cells in alopecia areata. This sample's treatment: oral pan-JAK inhibitor, 5-10 mg twice daily. The germline gives CDR1 GTSNPN, CDR2 SVGIG (reference sequence). The CDR3 runs 11 residues. V was trimmed by 3 bases and J by 5 bases, leaving 4 bases between them. RNA was extracted and reverse transcribed into cDNA as the sequencing template. This table comes from immunoSEQ multiplex PCR, and its TCRdb copy is limited to in-frame clones, with some not included. The table includes approximately 200,000 clones, roughly two fifths detected once.

The TCR originated in a human donor with alopecia areata. Sequencing used CD4+ T cells sorted from blood, obtained between weeks 36 and 40, from a patient treated with tofacitinib. The rearrangement uses TRBV30 and TRBJ2-2; no firm D call. The CDR3 sequence: CAWRATGELFF. The CDR3 DNA is TGTGCCTGGAGGGCAACCGGGGAGCTGTTTTTT.